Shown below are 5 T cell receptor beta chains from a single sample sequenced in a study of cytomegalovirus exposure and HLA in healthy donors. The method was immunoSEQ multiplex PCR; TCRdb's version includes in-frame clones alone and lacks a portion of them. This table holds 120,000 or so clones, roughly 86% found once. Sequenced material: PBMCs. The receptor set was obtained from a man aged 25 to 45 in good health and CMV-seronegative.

This CDR3 is CATSRGGDNEKLFF. The CDR3 nucleotides are TGTGCCACCAGCAGAGGCGGAGACAATGAAAAACTGTTTTTT. The chain links TRBV15 to TRBJ1-4; D remains unclear. Per germline, CDR1 LNHNV and CDR2 YYDKDF (reference sequence). V was pared by 1 base and J by 5 bases, with 8 bases between. The CDR3 is 14 residues long.

CDR3 in amino acids: CASSQDGTSGRIFGNEQYF. CDR3 DNA: TGTGCCAGCAGCCAAGACGGGACTAGCGGGAGGATCTTTGGGAACGAGCAGTACTTC. The rearrangement links TRBV4-2 to TRBJ2-7; 15 nucleotides agree with TRBD2. Looked up from germline, CDR1 is LGHNA and CDR2 is YNFKEQ. The CDR3 is 19 amino acids. With 0 bases clipped from V and 5 bases from J, the junction kept 11 bases outside the gene matches.

In DNA form, the CDR3 reads TGTGCCAGCTCACCCGACAGGACCTACGAGCAGTACTTC. This sequence encodes CASSPDRTYEQYF. The gene calls are TRBV18 and TRBJ2-7, with TRBD1 as a possible D gene (6 bases). Germline CDR1 KGHSH, CDR2 LQKENI. The CDR3 length is 13 residues. The V end was cut by 3 bases, the J end by 2 bases, with 8 bases between.

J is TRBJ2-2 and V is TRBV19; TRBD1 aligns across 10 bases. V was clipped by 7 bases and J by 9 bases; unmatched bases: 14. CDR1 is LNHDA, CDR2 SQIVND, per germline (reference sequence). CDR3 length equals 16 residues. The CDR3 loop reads CASTTQGGQGFRELFF. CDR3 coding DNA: TGTGCCAGTACCACTCAGGGGGGACAGGGGTTTAGGGAGCTGTTTTTT.

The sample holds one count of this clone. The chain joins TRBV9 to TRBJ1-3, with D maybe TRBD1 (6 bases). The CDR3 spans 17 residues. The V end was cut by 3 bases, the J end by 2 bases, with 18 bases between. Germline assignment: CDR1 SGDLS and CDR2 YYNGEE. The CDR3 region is CASSEGDAGPPGNTIYF. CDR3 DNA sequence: TGTGCCAGCAGCGAGGGGGACGCTGGGCCGCCTGGAAACACCATATATTTT.